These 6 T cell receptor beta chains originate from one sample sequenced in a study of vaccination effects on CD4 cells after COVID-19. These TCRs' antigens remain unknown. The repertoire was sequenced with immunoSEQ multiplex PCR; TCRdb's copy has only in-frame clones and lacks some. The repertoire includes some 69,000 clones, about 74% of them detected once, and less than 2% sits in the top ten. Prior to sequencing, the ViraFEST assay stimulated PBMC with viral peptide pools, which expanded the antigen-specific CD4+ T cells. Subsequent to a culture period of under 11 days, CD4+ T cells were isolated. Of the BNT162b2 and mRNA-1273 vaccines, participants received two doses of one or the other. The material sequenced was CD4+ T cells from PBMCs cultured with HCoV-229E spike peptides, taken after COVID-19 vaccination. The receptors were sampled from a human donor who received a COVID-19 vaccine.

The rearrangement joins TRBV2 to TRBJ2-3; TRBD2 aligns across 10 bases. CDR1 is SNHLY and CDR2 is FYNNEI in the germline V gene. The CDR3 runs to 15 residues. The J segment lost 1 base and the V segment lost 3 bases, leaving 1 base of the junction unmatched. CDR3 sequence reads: CASSDGTSGTDTQYF. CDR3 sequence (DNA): TGTGCCAGCAGTGACGGGACTAGCGGCACAGATACGCAGTATTTT.

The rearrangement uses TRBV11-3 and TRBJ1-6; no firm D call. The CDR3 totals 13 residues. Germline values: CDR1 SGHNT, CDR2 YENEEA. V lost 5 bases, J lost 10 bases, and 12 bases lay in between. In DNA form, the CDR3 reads TGTGCCAGCAGCCAGCGAGGGAACTCACCCCTCCACTTT. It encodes CASSQRGNSPLHF.

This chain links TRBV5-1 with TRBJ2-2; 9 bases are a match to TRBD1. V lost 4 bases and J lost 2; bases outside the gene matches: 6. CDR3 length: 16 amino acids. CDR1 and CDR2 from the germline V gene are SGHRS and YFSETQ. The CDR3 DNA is TGCGCCAGCAGCCCGCCGGGACAGGGAAACACCGGGGAGCTGTTTTTT. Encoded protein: CASSPPGQGNTGELFF. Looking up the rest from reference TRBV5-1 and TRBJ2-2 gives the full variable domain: KAGVTQTPRYLIKTRGQQVTLSCSPISGHRSVSWYQQTPGQGLQFLFEYFSETQRNKGNFPGRFSGRQFSNSRSEMNVSTLELGDSALYLCASSPPGQGNTGELFFGEGSRLTVL.

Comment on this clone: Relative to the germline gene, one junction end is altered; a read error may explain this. The CDR3 loop reads CASRYSGGTGNTIYF. The CDR3 DNA reads TGTGCCAGCAGATACTCAGGGGGGACTGGAAACACCATATATTTT. The gene calls are TRBV6-5 and TRBJ1-3; 7 bases agree with TRBD1. The CDR3 runs to 15 residues. CDR1 and CDR2 (germline): MNHEY, SVGAGI.

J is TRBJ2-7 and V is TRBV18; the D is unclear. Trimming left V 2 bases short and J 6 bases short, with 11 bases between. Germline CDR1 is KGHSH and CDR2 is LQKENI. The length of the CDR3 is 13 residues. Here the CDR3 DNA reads TGTGCCAGCTCACCAAGGACCCTGGGCGAGCAGTACGTC. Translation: CASSPRTLGEQYV.

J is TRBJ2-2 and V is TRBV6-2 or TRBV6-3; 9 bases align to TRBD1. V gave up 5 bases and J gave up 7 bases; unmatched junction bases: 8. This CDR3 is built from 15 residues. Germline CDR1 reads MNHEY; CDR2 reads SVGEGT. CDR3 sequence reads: CASSAHRGQIGELFF. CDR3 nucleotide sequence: TGTGCCAGCAGTGCCCACAGGGGGCAGATCGGGGAGCTGTTTTTT.